In this sample, the clone carrying this T cell receptor beta chain turned up once. Germline V gene lookup returns CDR1 SGHRS and CDR2 YFSETQ. The CDR3 extends over 17 amino acids. With V trimmed by 4 bases and J by 1 base, 13 bases remained unmatched. These data belong to a study of blood T cell repertoires in COVID-19. Study overall: COVID-19 samples from acute and convalescent phases originated in the United States, Italy and Spain. Sources were T cells, B-cell-depleted T cells, or PBMCs; the material itself was cDNA or gDNA.

The authors' processing: Estimates of nucleated cell counts were drawn from the amplification of reference gene primers. Assay: immunoSEQ multiplex PCR; the TCRdb copy retains only in-frame clones and omits some. D and trimming were read from the DNA, whereas the V and J calls and clone size are those reported in that table. Of fewer than 200,000 clones listed, about 89% are singletons. Source material: peripheral blood. The gene calls are TRBV5-1 and TRBJ1-2, with TRBD1 matching over 7 bases. The sequence derives from a man between 18 and 29 years old who had recovered from COVID-19. The CDR3 DNA reads TGCGCCAGCAGCCCCCGGACAGGCCCAAGCTATAACTATGGCTACACCTTC. It encodes CASSPRTGPSYNYGYTF.